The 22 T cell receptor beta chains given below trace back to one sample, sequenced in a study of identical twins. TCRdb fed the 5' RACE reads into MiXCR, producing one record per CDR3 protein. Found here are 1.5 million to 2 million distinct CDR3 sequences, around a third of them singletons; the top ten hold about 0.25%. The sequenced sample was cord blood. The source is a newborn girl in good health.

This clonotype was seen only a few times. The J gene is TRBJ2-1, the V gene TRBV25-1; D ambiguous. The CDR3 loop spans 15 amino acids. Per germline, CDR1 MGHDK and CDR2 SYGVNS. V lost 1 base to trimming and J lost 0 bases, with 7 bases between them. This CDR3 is CASSESRSSYNEQFF. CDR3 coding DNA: TGTGCCAGCAGTGAATCCCGCAGCTCCTACAATGAGCAGTTCTTC.

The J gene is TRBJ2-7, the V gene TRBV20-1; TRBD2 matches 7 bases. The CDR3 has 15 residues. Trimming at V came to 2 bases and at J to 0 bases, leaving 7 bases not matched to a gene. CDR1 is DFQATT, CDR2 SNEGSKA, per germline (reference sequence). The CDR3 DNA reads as TGCAGTGCTAGAAGTAGCGGGCACAGCTCCTACGAGCAGTACTTC. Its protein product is CSARSSGHSSYEQYF.

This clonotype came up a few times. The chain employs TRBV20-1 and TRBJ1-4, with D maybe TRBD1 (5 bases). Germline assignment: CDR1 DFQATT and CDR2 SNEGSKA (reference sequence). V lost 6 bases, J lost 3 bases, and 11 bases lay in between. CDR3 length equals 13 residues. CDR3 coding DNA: TGCAGTGCCAAGGGGATGGCTAATGAAAAACTGTTTTTT. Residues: CSAKGMANEKLFF.

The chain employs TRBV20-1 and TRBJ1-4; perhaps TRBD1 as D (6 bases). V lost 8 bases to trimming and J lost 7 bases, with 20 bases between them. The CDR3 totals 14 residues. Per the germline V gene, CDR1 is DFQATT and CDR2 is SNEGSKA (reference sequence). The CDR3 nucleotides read TGCAGTCCCTACAAGGGGGGGGACGGTGAAAAACTGTTTTTT. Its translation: CSPYKGGDGEKLFF.

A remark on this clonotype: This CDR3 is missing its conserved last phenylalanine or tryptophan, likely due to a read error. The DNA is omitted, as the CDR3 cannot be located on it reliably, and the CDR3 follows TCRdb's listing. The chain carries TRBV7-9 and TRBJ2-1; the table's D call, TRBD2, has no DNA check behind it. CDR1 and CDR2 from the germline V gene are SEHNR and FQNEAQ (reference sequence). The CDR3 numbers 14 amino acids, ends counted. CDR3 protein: CASSFPGLASRWFL.

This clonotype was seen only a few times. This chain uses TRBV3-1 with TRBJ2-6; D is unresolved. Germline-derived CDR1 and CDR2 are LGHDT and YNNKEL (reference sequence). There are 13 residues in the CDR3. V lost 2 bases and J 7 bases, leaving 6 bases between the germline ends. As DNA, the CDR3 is TGTGCCAGCAGCCAACCTCCCGCCAACGTCCTGACTTTC. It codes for CASSQPPANVLTF.

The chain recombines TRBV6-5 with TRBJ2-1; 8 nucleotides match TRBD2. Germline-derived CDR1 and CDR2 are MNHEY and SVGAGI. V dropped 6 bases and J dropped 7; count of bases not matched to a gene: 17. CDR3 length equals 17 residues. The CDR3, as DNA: TGTGCCAGCAGCCTACTGACCGGACTAGCTGGTATTAATGAGCAGTTCTTC. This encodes CASSLLTGLAGINEQFF.

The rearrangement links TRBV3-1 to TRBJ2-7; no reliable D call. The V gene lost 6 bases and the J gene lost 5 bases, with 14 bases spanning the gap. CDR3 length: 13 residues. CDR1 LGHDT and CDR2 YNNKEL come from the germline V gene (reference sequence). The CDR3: CASSPSPAHEQYF. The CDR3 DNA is TGTGCCAGCAGTCCCTCCCCCGCCCACGAGCAGTACTTC.

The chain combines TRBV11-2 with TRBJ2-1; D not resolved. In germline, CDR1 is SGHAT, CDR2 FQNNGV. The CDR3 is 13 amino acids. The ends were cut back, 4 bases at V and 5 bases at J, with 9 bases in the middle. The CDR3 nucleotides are TGTGCCAGCAGCTCCTCCAGACACAATGAGCAGTTCTTC. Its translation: CASSSSRHNEQFF.

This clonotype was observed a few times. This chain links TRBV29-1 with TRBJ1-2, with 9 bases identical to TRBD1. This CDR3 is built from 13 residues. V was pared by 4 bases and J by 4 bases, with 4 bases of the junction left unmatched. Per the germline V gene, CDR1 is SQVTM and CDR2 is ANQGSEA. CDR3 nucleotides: TGCAGCGTTGGCCGGACAGGGGCCTATGGCTACACCTTC. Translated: CSVGRTGAYGYTF. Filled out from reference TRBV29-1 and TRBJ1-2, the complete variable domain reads SAVISQKPSRDICQRGTSLTIQCQVDSQVTMMFWYRQQPGQSLTLIATANQGSEATYESGFVIDKFPISRPNLTFSTLTVSNMSPEDSSIYLCSVGRTGAYGYTFGSGTRLTVV.

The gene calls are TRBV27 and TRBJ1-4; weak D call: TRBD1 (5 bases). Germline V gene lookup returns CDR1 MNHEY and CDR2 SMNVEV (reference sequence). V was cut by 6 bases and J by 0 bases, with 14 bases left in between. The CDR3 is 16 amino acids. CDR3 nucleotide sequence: TGTGCCAGCAGACCCTATAGGACAACAACTAATGAAAAACTGTTTTTT. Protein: CASRPYRTTTNEKLFF.

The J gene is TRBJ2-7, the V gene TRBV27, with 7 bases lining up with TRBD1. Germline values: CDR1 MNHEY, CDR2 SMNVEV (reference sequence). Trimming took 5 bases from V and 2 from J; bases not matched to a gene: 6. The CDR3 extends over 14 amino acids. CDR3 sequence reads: CASSLPGQTYEQYF. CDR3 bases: TGTGCCAGCAGTCTTCCGGGACAGACCTACGAGCAGTACTTC.

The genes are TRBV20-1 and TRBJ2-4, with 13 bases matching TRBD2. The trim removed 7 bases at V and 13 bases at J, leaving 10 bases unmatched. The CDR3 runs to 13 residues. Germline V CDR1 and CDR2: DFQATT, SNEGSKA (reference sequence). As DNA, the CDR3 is TGCAGTGAAGGGATACTAGCGGGAGGGGAACAGTACTTC. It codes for CSEGILAGGEQYF.

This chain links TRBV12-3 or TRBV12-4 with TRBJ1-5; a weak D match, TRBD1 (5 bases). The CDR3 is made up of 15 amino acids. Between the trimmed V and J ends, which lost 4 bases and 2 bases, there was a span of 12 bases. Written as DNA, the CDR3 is TGTGCCAGCAGTTCAGGGACCCTCCGCAATCAGCCCCAGCATTTT. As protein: CASSSGTLRNQPQHF.

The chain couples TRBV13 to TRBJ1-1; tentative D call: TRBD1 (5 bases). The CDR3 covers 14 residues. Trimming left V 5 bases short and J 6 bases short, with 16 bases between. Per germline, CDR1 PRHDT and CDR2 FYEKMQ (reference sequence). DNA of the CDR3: TGTGCCAGCAGCAAGGGGTCGGGGTCTCCTGAAGCTTTCTTT. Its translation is CASSKGSGSPEAFF.

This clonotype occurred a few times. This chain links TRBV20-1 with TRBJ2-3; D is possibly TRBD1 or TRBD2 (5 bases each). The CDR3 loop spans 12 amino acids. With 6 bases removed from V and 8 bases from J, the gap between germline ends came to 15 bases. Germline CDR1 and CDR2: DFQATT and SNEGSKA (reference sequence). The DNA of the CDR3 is TGCAGTGCAGCCGACCGGGACCCTACGCAGTATTTT. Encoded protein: CSAADRDPTQYF.

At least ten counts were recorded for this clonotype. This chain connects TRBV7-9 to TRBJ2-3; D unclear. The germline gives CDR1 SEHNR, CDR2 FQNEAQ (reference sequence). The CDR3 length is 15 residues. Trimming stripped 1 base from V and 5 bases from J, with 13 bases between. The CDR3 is CASSLGRIIGDTQYF. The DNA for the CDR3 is TGTGCCAGCAGCTTAGGGCGGATCATTGGAGATACGCAGTATTTT.

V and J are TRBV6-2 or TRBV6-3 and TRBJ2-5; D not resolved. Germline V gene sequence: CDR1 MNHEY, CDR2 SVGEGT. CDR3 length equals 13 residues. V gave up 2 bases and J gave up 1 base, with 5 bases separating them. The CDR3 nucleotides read TGTGCCAGCAGTTACGGGTTCCAAGAGACCCAGTACTTC. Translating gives CASSYGFQETQYF.

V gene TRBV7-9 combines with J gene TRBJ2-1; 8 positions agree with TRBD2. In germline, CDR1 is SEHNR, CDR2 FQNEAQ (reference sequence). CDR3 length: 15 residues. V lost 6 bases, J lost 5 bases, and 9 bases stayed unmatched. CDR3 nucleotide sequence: TGTGCCAGCAGGCTAACTAGCGGCTTGGACAATGAGCAGTTCTTC. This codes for CASRLTSGLDNEQFF.

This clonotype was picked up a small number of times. The CDR3 DNA follows: TGTGCCCCCCCCGGGCGAATAAACTACGAGCAGTACTTC. It translates to CAPPGRINYEQYF. V gene TRBV10-3 combines with J gene TRBJ2-7, with D unclear. The CDR3 is 13 residues long. Trimming left V 11 bases short and J 3 bases short, with 17 bases between. CDR1 is ENHRY and CDR2 is SYGVKD in the germline V gene.

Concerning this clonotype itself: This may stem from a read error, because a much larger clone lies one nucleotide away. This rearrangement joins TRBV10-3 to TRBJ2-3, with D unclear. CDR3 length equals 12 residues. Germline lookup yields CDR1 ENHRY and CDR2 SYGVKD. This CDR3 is CAISESLSTHYF. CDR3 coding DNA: TGTGCCATCAGTGAGTCCCTTAGTACGCACTATTTT.

CDR3 protein: CASGWVQGAGGQPQHF. CDR3 bases: TGTGCCAGCGGTTGGGTACAGGGGGCCGGAGGGCAGCCCCAGCATTTT. V and J are TRBV12-3 or TRBV12-4 and TRBJ1-5; 9 bases align to TRBD1. Trimming removed 8 bases from V and 7 bases from J; junction bases left unmatched: 15. This CDR3 region has 16 residues.